This TCR beta chain was recovered during a study of blood T cells in healthy people across ages. Overall study context: Template switching picked up about one barcoded beta molecule for each two T cells.

The CDR3 contains 16 residues. Germline V gives CDR1 SGHTA, CDR2 FQGNSA. For the second PCR, which ran for about 6 to 12 cycles, a sample-barcoded 5' primer and a J-beta primer mix were used. TCRdb ran MiXCR on the 5' RACE reads and lists one entry per CDR3 protein. Among 540,000 or so distinct CDR3 sequences listed, under 55% were seen once. The sample consisted of blood. The gene calls are TRBV7-2 and TRBJ2-5, with D maybe TRBD2 (6 bases). The closer fit of TRBJ2-7 to the DNA end suggests the J call may be wrong. This sequence originates from a man at least 80 years old in good health. CDR3 nucleotides: TGTGCCAGCAGCTTAATTGGAGGGAGTAGGGAATACGAGCAGTACTTC. Translation gives CASSLIGGSREYEQYF.